Shown below are 29 T cell receptor beta chains from a single sample sequenced in a study of T-cell reconstitution after alpha-beta-depleted transplantation in children. Preparation of the TCRbeta library used unique molecular identifiers. One entry per CDR3 protein results from TCRdb running MiXCR on the PCR reads. The sample holds some 460,000 distinct CDR3 sequences, 15% to 20% seen once. Sequencing was performed on PBMCs, mostly from graft donor cells, taken 360 days after TCRalphabeta/CD19-depleted stem cell transplant. Source of these receptors: a boy in the first two years of life who had a stem cell transplant for Wiskott-Aldrich syndrome, so the T cells may come from the graft donor.

The chain employs TRBV5-1 and TRBJ1-1; D is ambiguous. Germline V CDR1 and CDR2: SGHRS, YFSETQ. Trimming cost V 0 bases and J 14 bases, with 11 bases left between them. This CDR3 region has 11 residues. CDR3 protein: CASSLAGRPFF. The CDR3 DNA reads TGCGCCAGCAGCTTGGCCGGCAGGCCCTTCTTT.

The genes are TRBV5-1 and TRBJ1-1; unclear D gene. V was cut by 1 base and J by 0 bases, with 7 bases left in between. Germline CDR1 and CDR2: SGHRS and YFSETQ. CDR3 length: 14 residues. CDR3 residues: CASSLSFLNTEAFF. CDR3 in DNA: TGCGCCAGCAGCTTGTCGTTTTTGAACACTGAAGCTTTCTTT.

This clonotype appeared a few times. The chain recombines TRBV5-1 with TRBJ1-1; the match to TRBD1 covers 9 bases. The ends lost 4 bases at V and 5 bases at J; junction bases unmatched: 6. Germline V gives CDR1 SGHRS, CDR2 YFSETQ. The CDR3 is 14 residues long. The CDR3 here is CASSAQGARTEAFF. The DNA of the CDR3 is TGCGCCAGCAGCGCACAGGGGGCGCGGACTGAAGCTTTCTTT.

This clonotype was detected a few times. This chain joins TRBV27 and TRBJ2-3; D is unresolved. The CDR3 is 14 residues long. Germline CDR1 MNHEY, CDR2 SMNVEV (reference sequence). Trimming stripped 7 bases from V and 6 bases from J, with 17 bases between. CDR3 sequence reads: CASKSPVNSDTQYF. Written as DNA, the CDR3 is TGTGCCAGCAAATCCCCAGTAAACTCGGATACGCAGTATTTT.

This chain links TRBV7-4 with TRBJ2-5; the D gene is possibly TRBD2 (6 bases). Trimming stripped 5 bases from V and 2 bases from J, with 9 bases between. The CDR3 runs to 13 residues. Germline lookup yields CDR1 SGHVT and CDR2 SQSDAQ. The CDR3 spells CASSHGTQETQYF. The DNA of the CDR3 is TGTGCCAGCAGCCACGGGACTCAAGAGACCCAGTACTTC.

This clonotype was detected ten times or more. The V call is TRBV15, the J call TRBJ2-2; 7 nucleotides agree with TRBD1. From germline, CDR1 is LNHNV and CDR2 YYDKDF (reference sequence). V trimming: 1 base; J trimming: 1 base; junction bases outside the gene matches: 3. This CDR3 spans 16 amino acids. The CDR3 sequence: CATSRGTGKNTGELFF. The CDR3 bases are TGTGCCACCAGCAGAGGGACAGGAAAGAACACCGGGGAGCTGTTTTTT.

The chain joins TRBV20-1 to TRBJ2-4, with D unresolved. Trimming took off 0 bases at V and 0 bases at J, with 9 bases between the two ends. The CDR3 sequence is 15 residues long. Germline-derived CDR1 and CDR2 are DFQATT and SNEGSKA (reference sequence). In DNA, the CDR3 is TGCAGTGCTAGAGATTTGGCCCTAGCCAAAAACATTCAGTACTTC. Translated: CSARDLALAKNIQYF.

This clonotype was counted a few times. The chain employs TRBV29-1 and TRBJ2-7, with 13 bases identical to TRBD2. CDR3 length: 15 amino acids. V lost 4 bases to trimming and J lost 2 bases; unmatched junction nucleotides: 5. Per germline, CDR1 SQVTM and CDR2 ANQGSEA. The DNA for the CDR3 is TGCAGCGTTGCCGGACTAGCGGGAGAACCCTACGAGCAGTACTTC. Its protein product is CSVAGLAGEPYEQYF.

The genes are TRBV21-1 and TRBJ2-1; TRBD1, as called in the table, went unchecked against the DNA. TRBV21-1 represents a pseudogene. The CDR3 sequence is 16 residues long. CDR3 nucleotide sequence: TGTGCCAGCAGCAGCTTGCACGGGATAATGTACAATGAGCAGTTCTTC. Translated, it gives CASSSLHGIMYNEQFF.

The rearrangement links TRBV7-9 to TRBJ2-3; TRBD2 is a possible D gene (6 bases). Germline loops: CDR1 SEHNR, CDR2 FQNEAQ (reference sequence). CDR3 length: 16 residues. Trimming took 3 bases from V and 2 from J, leaving 15 bases between them. This CDR3 reads CASSFKRATPTDTQYF. The CDR3 region has the DNA TGTGCCAGCAGCTTCAAGCGGGCCACCCCCACAGATACGCAGTATTTT. Full variable domain (missing parts from reference TRBV7-9 and TRBJ2-3): DTGVSQNPRHKITKRGQNVTFRCDPISEHNRLYWYRQTLGQGPEFLTYFQNEAQLEKSRLLSDRFSAERPKGSFSTLEIQRTEQGDSAMYLCASSFKRATPTDTQYFGPGTRLTVL.

The chain links TRBV11-1 to TRBJ2-7; no firm D call. This CDR3 is built from 14 residues. V was shortened by 1 base and J by 5 bases, with 12 bases between the two germline ends. Germline V gene sequence: CDR1 SGHAT, CDR2 FQDESV (reference sequence). CDR3 loop: CASSLVQASDEQYF. For the CDR3, the DNA is TGTGCCAGCAGCTTAGTTCAGGCTTCGGACGAGCAGTACTTC. Full variable domain (rest looked up from reference TRBV11-1 and TRBJ2-7): EAEVAQSPRYKITEKSQAVAFWCDPISGHATLYWYRQILGQGPELLVQFQDESVVDDSQLPKDRFSAERLKGVDSTLKIQPAELGDSAMYLCASSLVQASDEQYFGPGTRLTVT.

This chain's CDR3 is CASSQIYRATNTGELFF. In DNA, the CDR3 is TGCGCCAGCAGCCAAATTTACAGGGCGACGAACACCGGGGAGCTGTTTTTT. The genes are TRBV4-3 and TRBJ2-2; the D gene is possibly TRBD1 (6 bases). The V gene's germline CDR1 is LGHNA and CDR2 YSLEER. Trimming took 2 bases from V and 0 from J, leaving 13 bases between them. This CDR3 is 17 amino acids long.

This clonotype was seen many times. This chain joins TRBV2 and TRBJ2-7; no clear D gene. V dropped 4 bases and J dropped 3 bases, with 7 bases sitting between them. In germline, CDR1 is SNHLY, CDR2 FYNNEI. This CDR3 comprises 12 residues. The CDR3 sequence is CASSGVVYEQYF. CDR3 nucleotide sequence: TGTGCCAGCAGTGGCGTGGTCTACGAGCAGTACTTC.

The chain couples TRBV6-5 to TRBJ2-5, with TRBD1 identical over 7 bases. J was trimmed by 5 bases and V by 4 bases; bases with no gene match: 7. CDR1 is MNHEY and CDR2 is SVGAGI in the germline V gene. The CDR3 loop spans 14 amino acids. Here the CDR3 reads CASSSPTGAETQYF. Written as DNA, the CDR3 is TGTGCCAGCAGTTCACCCACAGGGGCGGAGACCCAGTACTTC.

The J gene is TRBJ2-7, the V gene TRBV6-1; the match to TRBD1 covers 11 bases. The junction had 3 bases not matched to a gene; V was cut back by 7 bases and J by 4 bases. From germline, CDR1 is MNHNS and CDR2 SASEGT. The CDR3 spans 13 residues. The CDR3 loop reads CASTDRGLYEQYF. The DNA for the CDR3 is TGTGCCAGCACGGACAGGGGGCTGTACGAGCAGTACTTC.

The chain links TRBV9 to TRBJ2-1; weak D call: TRBD2 (6 bases). CDR3 length: 13 residues. V lost 3 bases and J 6 bases, leaving 10 bases between the germline ends. Germline lookup yields CDR1 SGDLS and CDR2 YYNGEE. CDR3 nucleotides: TGTGCCAGCAGCGCACTAGCCAGCAATGAGCAGTTCTTC. The encoded protein is CASSALASNEQFF.

The rearrangement links TRBV28 to TRBJ2-3; D is possibly TRBD2 (7 bases). Per the germline V gene, CDR1 is MDHEN and CDR2 is SYDVKM. V lost 7 bases to trimming and J lost 1 base, with 15 bases between them. This CDR3 has 15 amino acids. The CDR3 DNA reads as TGTGCCAGCACCCTAGGGGGGGGAGGCACAGATACGCAGTATTTT. Encoded protein: CASTLGGGGTDTQYF.

Only a few counts were recorded for this clonotype. This chain connects TRBV6-2 or TRBV6-3 to TRBJ2-5, with D perhaps TRBD2 (5 bases). CDR3 length: 16 residues. Germline V gene sequence: CDR1 MNHEY, CDR2 SVGEGT. Trimming took 5 bases from V and 0 from J, leaving 16 bases between them. The CDR3 is CASSPPTILYQETQYF. The CDR3 coding sequence is TGTGCCAGCAGTCCTCCGACTATCCTGTACCAAGAGACCCAGTACTTC.

The CDR3 loop is CASSVGGQGYTGELFF. The CDR3 nucleotides read TGTGCCAGCAGTGTTGGGGGACAGGGGTACACCGGGGAGCTGTTTTTT. The J gene is TRBJ2-2, the V gene TRBV2; 10 nucleotides line up with TRBD1. There are 16 residues in the CDR3. Germline lookup yields CDR1 SNHLY and CDR2 FYNNEI. The V gene end was trimmed by 4 bases and the J gene end by 3 bases; junction bases not matched to a gene: 5.

J is TRBJ2-2 and V is TRBV2; tentative D call: TRBD1 (6 bases). Per the germline V gene, CDR1 is SNHLY and CDR2 is FYNNEI. The CDR3 is 15 residues long. V gave up 8 bases and J gave up 4 bases, with 17 bases separating them. CDR3 amino acids: CASQEGVHGTGELFF. DNA of the CDR3: TGTGCCAGCCAAGAGGGGGTACACGGCACCGGGGAGCTGTTTTTT.

V is TRBV5-1 and J is TRBJ2-6; D not resolved. V dropped 5 bases and J dropped 0 bases, with 9 bases sitting between them. CDR1 is SGHRS, CDR2 YFSETQ, per germline. The CDR3 is made up of 15 amino acids. CDR3 loop: CASRLSFSGANVLTF. The CDR3, as DNA: TGCGCCAGCAGGTTATCGTTCTCTGGGGCCAACGTCCTGACTTTC.

This clonotype was detected only a few times. The V gene is TRBV30, the J gene TRBJ2-2; 8 nucleotides match TRBD2. The J segment lost 4 bases and the V segment lost 5 bases, leaving 3 bases of the junction unmatched. Per germline, CDR1 GTSNPN and CDR2 SVGIG (reference sequence). This CDR3 spans 13 amino acids. The CDR3 protein is CAWFGGATGELFF. The CDR3 bases are TGTGCCTGGTTCGGGGGGGCCACCGGGGAGCTGTTTTTT.

This clonotype was detected only a few times. The chain combines TRBV4-3 with TRBJ2-3; the D call may be TRBD1 or TRBD2 (6 bases each). With 0 bases removed from V and 4 bases from J, the gap between germline ends came to 14 bases. This CDR3 comprises 16 residues. The germline CDR1 and CDR2 sequences are LGHNA and YSLEER. The CDR3 region is CASSQDLKGGSDTQYF. CDR3 in DNA: TGCGCCAGCAGCCAAGATTTAAAGGGGGGCTCAGATACGCAGTATTTT.

This clonotype was seen a single time. The rearrangement uses TRBV5-1 and TRBJ2-1, with 10 bases that match TRBD2. Germline-derived CDR1 and CDR2 are SGHRS and YFSETQ. The V gene end was trimmed by 2 bases and the J gene end by 1 base; junction bases not matched to a gene: 6. The CDR3 sequence is 17 residues long. The CDR3 DNA follows: TGCGCCAGCAGCTTAAGCGGGGGGGCCAGGTCCTACAATGAGCAGTTCTTC. Its protein product is CASSLSGGARSYNEQFF.

In this sample, this clonotype turned up a few times. This chain links TRBV5-1 with TRBJ2-1, with 8 bases that match TRBD1. J was trimmed by 4 bases and V by 0 bases; bases with no gene match: 6. CDR3 length equals 16 residues. CDR1 is SGHRS and CDR2 is YFSETQ in the germline V gene. CDR3 sequence: CASSLAAGGRYNEQFF. The CDR3, as DNA: TGCGCCAGCAGCTTGGCTGCAGGGGGCCGGTACAATGAGCAGTTCTTC.

This clonotype was picked up a small number of times. The chain has TRBV2 and TRBJ1-5, with unresolved D. The CDR3 extends over 14 amino acids. The V gene's germline CDR1 is SNHLY and CDR2 FYNNEI. V was trimmed by 6 bases and J by 3 bases, leaving 12 bases between them. CDR3 nucleotides: TGTGCCAGCAGAAAGATTGGGTTCAATCAGCCCCAGCATTTT. The encoded protein is CASRKIGFNQPQHF.

This clonotype appeared many times. This chain uses TRBV29-1 with TRBJ2-3, with 12 bases lining up with TRBD2. This CDR3 region has 14 residues. With V trimmed by 6 bases and J by 4 bases, 5 bases remained unmatched. The germline V gene has CDR1 SQVTM and CDR2 ANQGSEA. The CDR3, as DNA: TGCAGCGTAGGTCCTAGCGGGAGGGCAGATACGCAGTATTTT. Its translation is CSVGPSGRADTQYF.

This clonotype was detected a few times. The J gene is TRBJ2-3, the V gene TRBV5-1, with D uncertain. V was pared by 1 base and J by 6 bases, with 9 bases between. Germline CDR1 is SGHRS and CDR2 is YFSETQ. The length of the CDR3 is 13 residues. CDR3 region: CASSLYPMDTQYF. In nucleotides, the CDR3 is TGCGCCAGCAGCTTGTACCCTATGGATACGCAGTATTTT.

The gene calls are TRBV6-1 and TRBJ2-1; D call uncertain. CDR3 length: 16 residues. Germline V gene sequence: CDR1 MNHNS, CDR2 SASEGT. V was shortened by 4 bases and J by 3 bases, with 16 bases between the two germline ends. The DNA for the CDR3 is TGTGCCAGCAGTGGAATACACGGGCCCCTCTACAATGAGCAGTTCTTC. It encodes CASSGIHGPLYNEQFF.